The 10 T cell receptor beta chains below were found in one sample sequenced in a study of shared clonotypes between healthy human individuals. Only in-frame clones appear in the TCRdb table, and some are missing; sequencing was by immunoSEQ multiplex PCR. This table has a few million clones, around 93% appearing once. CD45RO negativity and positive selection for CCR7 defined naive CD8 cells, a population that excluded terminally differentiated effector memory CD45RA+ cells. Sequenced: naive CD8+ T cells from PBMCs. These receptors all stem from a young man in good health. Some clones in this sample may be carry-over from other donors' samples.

The CDR3 loop is CASSQASGTITDTQYF. Here the CDR3 DNA reads TGCGCCAGCAGCCAGGCTAGCGGGACTATCACAGATACGCAGTATTTT. V and J are TRBV4-1 and TRBJ2-3; 9 bases are a match to TRBD2. With V trimmed by 3 bases and J by 2 bases, 6 bases remained unmatched. The CDR3 runs to 16 residues. CDR1 and CDR2 from the germline V gene are MGHRA and YSYEKL.

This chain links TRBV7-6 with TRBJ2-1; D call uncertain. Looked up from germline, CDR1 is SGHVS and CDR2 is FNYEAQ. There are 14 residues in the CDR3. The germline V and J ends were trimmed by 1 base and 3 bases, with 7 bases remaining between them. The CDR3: CASSLGANYNEQFF. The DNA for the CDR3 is TGTGCCAGCAGCTTAGGGGCTAACTACAATGAGCAGTTCTTC.

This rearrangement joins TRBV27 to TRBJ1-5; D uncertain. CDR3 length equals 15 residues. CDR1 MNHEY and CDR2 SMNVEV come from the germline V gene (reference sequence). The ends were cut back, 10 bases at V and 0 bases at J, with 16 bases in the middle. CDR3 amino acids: CATRENVDSNQPQHF. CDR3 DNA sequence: TGTGCCACCCGAGAGAACGTCGATAGCAATCAGCCCCAGCATTTT.

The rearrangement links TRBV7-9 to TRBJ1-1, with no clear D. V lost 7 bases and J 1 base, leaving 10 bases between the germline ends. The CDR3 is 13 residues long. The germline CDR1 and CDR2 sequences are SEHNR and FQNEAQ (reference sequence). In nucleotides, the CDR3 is TGTGCCAGCACCGCGAACAGGAACACTGAAGCTTTCTTT. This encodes CASTANRNTEAFF.

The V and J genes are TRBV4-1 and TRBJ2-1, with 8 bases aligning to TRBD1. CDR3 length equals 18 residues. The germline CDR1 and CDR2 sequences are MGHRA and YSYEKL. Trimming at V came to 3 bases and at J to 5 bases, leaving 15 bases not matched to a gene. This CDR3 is CASSHGRRDRSIDNEQFF. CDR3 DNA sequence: TGCGCCAGCAGCCACGGTCGTCGGGACAGGTCGATCGACAATGAGCAGTTCTTC.

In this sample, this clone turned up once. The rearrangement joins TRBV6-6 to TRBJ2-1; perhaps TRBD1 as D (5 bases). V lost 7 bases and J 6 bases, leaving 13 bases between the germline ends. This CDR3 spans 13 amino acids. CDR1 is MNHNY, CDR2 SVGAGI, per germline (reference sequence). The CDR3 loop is CASNLQASNEQFF. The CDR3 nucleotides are TGTGCCAGCAATTTACAGGCCAGCAATGAGCAGTTCTTC.

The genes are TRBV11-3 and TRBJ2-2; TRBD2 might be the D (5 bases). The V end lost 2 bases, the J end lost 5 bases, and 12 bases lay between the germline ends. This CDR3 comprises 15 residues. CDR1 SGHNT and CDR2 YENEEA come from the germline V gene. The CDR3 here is CASSLRDGKTGELFF. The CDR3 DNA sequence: TGTGCCAGCAGCTTAAGAGACGGGAAAACCGGGGAGCTGTTTTTT.

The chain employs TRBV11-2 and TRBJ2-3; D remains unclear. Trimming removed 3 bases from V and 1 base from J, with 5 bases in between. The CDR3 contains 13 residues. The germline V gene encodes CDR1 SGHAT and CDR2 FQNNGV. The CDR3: CASSFHGTDTQYF. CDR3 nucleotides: TGTGCCAGCAGCTTTCATGGCACAGATACGCAGTATTTT.

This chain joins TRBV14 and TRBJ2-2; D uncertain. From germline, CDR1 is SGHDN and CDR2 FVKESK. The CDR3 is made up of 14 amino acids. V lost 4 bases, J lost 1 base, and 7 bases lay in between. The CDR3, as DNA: TGTGCCAGCAGCCCTATTTGGAACACCGGGGAGCTGTTTTTT. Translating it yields CASSPIWNTGELFF.

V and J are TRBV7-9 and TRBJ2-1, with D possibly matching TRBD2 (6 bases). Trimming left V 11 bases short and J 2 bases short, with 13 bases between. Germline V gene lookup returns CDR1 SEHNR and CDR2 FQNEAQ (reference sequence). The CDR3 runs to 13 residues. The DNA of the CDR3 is TGTGCCGGAATGGAGGGGACCTACAATGAGCAGTTCTTC. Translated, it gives CAGMEGTYNEQFF.